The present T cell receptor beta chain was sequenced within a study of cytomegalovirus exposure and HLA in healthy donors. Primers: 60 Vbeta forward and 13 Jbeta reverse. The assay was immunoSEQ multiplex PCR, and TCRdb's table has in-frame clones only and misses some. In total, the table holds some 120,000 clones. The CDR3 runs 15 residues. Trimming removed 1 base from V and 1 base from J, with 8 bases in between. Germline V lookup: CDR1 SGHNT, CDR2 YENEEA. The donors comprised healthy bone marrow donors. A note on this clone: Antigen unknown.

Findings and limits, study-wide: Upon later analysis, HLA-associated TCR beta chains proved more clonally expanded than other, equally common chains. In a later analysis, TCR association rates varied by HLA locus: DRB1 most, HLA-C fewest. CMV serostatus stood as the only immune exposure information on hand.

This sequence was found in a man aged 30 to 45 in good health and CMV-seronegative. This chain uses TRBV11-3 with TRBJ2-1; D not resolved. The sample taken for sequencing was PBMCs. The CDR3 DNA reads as TGTGCCAGCAGCTTAGGTGGAGAATCCTACAATGAGCAGTTCTTC. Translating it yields CASSLGGESYNEQFF. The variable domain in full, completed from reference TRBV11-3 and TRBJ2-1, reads EAGVVQSPRYKIIEKKQPVAFWCNPISGHNTLYWYLQNLGQGPELLIRYENEEAVDDSQLPKDRFSAERLKGVDSTLKIQPAELGDSAVYLCASSLGGESYNEQFFGPGTRLTVL.